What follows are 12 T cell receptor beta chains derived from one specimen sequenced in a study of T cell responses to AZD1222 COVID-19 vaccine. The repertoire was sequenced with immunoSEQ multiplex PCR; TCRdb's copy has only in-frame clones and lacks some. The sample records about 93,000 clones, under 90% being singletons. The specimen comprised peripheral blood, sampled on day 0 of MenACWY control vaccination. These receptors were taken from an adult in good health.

Written as DNA, the CDR3 is TGTGCCACCAGCAGAGACGCACAGGCCCTCTACGAGCAGTACTTC. Protein: CATSRDAQALYEQYF. The rearrangement links TRBV15 to TRBJ2-7; perhaps TRBD1 as D (5 bases). The CDR3 covers 15 residues. The germline V and J ends were trimmed by 0 bases and 3 bases, with 12 bases remaining between them. CDR1 and CDR2 (germline): LNHNV, YYDKDF (reference sequence).

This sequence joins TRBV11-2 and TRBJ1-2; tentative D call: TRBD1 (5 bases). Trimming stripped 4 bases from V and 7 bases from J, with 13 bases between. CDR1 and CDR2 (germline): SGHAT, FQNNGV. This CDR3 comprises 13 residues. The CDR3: CASSSLGGGGYTF. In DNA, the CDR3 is TGTGCCAGCAGCTCCTTGGGGGGGGGTGGCTACACCTTC.

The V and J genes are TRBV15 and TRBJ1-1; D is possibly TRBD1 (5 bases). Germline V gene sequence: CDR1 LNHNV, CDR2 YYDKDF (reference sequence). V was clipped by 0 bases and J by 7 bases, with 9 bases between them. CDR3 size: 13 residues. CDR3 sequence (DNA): TGTGCCACCAGCAGAGATAAGGGGCTTGAAGCTTTCTTT. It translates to CATSRDKGLEAFF.

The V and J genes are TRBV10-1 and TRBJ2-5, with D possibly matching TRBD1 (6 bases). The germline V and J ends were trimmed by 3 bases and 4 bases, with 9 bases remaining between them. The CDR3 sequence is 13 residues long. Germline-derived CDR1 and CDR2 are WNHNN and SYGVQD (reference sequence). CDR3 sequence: CASSDQGTETQYF. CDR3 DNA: TGCGCCAGCAGTGATCAGGGGACAGAGACCCAGTACTTC.

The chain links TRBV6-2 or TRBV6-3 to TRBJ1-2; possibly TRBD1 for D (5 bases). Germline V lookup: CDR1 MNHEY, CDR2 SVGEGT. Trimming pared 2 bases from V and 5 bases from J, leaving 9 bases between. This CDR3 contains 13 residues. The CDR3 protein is CASSYPDKYGYTF. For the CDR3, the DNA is TGTGCCAGCAGTTACCCGGACAAGTATGGCTACACCTTC.

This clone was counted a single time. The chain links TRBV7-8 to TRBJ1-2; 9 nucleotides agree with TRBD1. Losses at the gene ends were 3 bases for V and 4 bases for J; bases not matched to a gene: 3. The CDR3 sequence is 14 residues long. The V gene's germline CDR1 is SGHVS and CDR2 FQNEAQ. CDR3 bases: TGTGCCAGCAGCTTGGACAGGGGTTCCTATGGCTACACCTTC. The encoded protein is CASSLDRGSYGYTF.

The CDR3, as DNA: TGTGCCACCAGCGTAGACAGGGCAACTAATGAAAAACTGTTTTTT. Its protein product is CATSVDRATNEKLFF. V and J are TRBV15 and TRBJ1-4; 7 bases align to TRBD1. The germline V gene has CDR1 LNHNV and CDR2 YYDKDF (reference sequence). V shed 5 bases and J 0 bases; nucleotides not matched to a gene: 3. This CDR3 region has 15 residues. Combining the CDR3 with reference TRBV15 and TRBJ1-4 gives the whole variable domain DAMVIQNPRYQVTQFGKPVTLSCSQTLNHNVMYWYQQKSSQAPKLLFHYYDKDFNNEADTPDNFQSRRPNTSFCFLDIRSPGLGDTAMYLCATSVDRATNEKLFFGSGTQLSVL.

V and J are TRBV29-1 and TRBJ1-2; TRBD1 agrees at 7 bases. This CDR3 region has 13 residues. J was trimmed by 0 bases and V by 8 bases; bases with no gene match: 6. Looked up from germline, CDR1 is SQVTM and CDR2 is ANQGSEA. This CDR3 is CSTNRGSNYGYTF. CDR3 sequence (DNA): TGCAGCACGAACAGGGGTTCTAACTATGGCTACACCTTC.

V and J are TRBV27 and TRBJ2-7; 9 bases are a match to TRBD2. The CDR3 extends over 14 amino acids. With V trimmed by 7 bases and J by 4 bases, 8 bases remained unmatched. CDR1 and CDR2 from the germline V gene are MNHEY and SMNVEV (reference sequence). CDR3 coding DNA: TGTGCCAGCACCCCAGCGGGGGGCCCTTACGAGCAGTACTTC. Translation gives CASTPAGGPYEQYF.

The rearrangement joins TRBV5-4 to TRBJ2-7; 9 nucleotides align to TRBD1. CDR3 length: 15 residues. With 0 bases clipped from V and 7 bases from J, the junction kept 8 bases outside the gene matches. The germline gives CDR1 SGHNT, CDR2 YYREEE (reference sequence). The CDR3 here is CASSLGTDRGGEQYF. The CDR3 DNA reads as TGTGCCAGCAGCTTGGGGACGGACAGGGGAGGGGAGCAGTACTTC.

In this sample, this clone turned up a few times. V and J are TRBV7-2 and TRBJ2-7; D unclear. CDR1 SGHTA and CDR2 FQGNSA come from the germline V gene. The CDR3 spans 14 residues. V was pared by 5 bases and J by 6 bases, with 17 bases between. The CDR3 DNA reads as TGTGCCAGCAGCACCAGACCAAGCTCCGGCGAGCAGTACTTC. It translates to CASSTRPSSGEQYF. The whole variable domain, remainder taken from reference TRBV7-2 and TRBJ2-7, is GAGVSQSPSNKVTEKGKDVELRCDPISGHTALYWYRQSLGQGLEFLIYFQGNSAPDKSGLPSDRFSAERTGGSVSTLTIQRTQQEDSAVYLCASSTRPSSGEQYFGPGTRLTVT.

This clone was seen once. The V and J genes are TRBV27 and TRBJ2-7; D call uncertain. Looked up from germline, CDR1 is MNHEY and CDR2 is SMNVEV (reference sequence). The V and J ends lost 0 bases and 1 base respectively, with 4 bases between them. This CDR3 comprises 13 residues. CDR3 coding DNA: TGTGCCAGCAGTTTATCCGAATCCTACGAGCAGTACTTC. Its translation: CASSLSESYEQYF.